The clone carrying this T cell receptor beta chain was picked up a small number of times. Its antigen is unknown. The CDR3 covers 19 residues. J gave up 0 bases and V 3 bases, and 11 bases lay outside the gene matches. In germline, CDR1 is LGHDT, CDR2 YNNKEL (reference sequence). The sample comes from a study of T-cell reconstitution after alpha-beta-depleted transplantation in children. Study-level results: Several hundred expanded graft clones reportedly gave rise to the alpha-beta T cells present about two months after transplant. T-cell numbers and diversity, one year after transplant, stemmed largely from T cells that were newly produced.

This sample's TCRbeta library carried unique molecular identifier barcodes. Each CDR3 protein is one row after TCRdb ran MiXCR on the PCR reads. The sample consists of 530,000 or so distinct CDR3 sequences, roughly 30% of them appearing once. The TCR comes from a boy in the first two years of life with Wiskott-Aldrich syndrome, due to receive a stem cell transplant. The chain combines TRBV3-1 with TRBJ2-7; TRBD2 matches 13 bases. The sample here was PBMCs, taken before TCRalphabeta/CD19-depleted stem cell transplant. The chain's CDR3 is CASSHSRTSGRHSSYEQYF. As DNA, the CDR3 is TGTGCCAGCAGCCATAGCCGGACTAGCGGGAGACACAGCTCCTACGAGCAGTACTTC.